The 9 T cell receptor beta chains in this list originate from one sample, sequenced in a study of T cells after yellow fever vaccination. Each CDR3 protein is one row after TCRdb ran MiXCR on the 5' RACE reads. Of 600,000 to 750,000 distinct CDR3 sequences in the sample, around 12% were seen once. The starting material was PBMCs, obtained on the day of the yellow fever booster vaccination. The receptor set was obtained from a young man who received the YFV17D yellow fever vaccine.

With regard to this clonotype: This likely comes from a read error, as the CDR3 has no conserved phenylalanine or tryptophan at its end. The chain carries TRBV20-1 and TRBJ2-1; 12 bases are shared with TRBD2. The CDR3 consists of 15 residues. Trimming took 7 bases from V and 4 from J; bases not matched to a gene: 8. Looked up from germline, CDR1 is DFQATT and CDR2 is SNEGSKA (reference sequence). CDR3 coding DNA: TGCAGTGTCGCTACTAGCGGGAGGAGGTACAATGAGCAGTTCTTA. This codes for CSVATSGRRYNEQFL.

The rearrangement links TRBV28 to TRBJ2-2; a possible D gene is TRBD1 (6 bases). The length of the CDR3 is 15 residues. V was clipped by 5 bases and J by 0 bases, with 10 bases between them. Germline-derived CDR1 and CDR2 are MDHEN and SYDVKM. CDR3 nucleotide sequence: TGTGCCAGCAGTGCGGCAGGGGCGAACACCGGGGAGCTGTTTTTT. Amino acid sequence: CASSAAGANTGELFF.

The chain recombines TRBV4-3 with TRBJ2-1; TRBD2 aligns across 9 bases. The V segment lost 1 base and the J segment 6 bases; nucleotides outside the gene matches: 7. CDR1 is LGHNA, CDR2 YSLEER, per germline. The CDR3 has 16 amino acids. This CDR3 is CASSQGGGRAFNEQFF. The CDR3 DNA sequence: TGCGCCAGCAGCCAAGGAGGCGGGAGGGCCTTCAATGAGCAGTTCTTC.

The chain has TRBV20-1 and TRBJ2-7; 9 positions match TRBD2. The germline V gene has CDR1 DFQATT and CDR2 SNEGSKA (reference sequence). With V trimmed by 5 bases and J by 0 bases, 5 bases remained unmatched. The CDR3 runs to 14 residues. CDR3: CSAHSGRASYEQYF. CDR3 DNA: TGCAGTGCTCATAGCGGGAGAGCCTCCTACGAGCAGTACTTC.

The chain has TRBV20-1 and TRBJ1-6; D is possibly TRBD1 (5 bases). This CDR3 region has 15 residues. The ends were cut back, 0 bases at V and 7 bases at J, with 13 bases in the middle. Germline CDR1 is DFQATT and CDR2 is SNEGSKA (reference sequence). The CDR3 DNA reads TGCAGTGCTAGAGATACCAGGGCAGCCAATTCACCCCTCCACTTT. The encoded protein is CSARDTRAANSPLHF.

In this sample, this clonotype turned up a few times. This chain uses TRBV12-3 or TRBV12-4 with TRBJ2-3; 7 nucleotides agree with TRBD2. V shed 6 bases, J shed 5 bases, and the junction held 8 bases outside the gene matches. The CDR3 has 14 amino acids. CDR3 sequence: CASSRLAQGDTQYF. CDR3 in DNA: TGTGCCAGCAGCCGACTAGCTCAGGGAGATACGCAGTATTTT.

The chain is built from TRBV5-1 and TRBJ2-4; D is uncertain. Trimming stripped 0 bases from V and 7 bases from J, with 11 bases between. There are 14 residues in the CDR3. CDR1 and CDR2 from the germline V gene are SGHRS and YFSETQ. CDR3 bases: TGCGCCAGCAGCTTGGTAGATCCCGAGAACATTCAGTACTTC. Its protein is CASSLVDPENIQYF.

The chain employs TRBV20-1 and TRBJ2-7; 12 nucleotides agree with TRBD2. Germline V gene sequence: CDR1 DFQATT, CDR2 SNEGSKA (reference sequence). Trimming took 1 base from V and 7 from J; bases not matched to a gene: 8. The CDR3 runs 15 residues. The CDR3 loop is CSARVATSGSDEQYF. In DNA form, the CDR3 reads TGCAGTGCTAGAGTGGCGACTAGCGGGAGTGATGAGCAGTACTTC.

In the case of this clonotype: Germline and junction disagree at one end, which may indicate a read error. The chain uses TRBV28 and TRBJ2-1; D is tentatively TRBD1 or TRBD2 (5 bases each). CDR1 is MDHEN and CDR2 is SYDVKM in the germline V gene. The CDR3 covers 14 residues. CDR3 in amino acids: CASTDGTSYNEQLF. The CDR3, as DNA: TGTGCCAGCACGGACGGGACCTCCTACAATGAGCAGTTATTC.